This T cell receptor (beta chain) comes out of a study of blood T cell repertoires in COVID-19. Overall study context: The United States, Italy and Spain provided the acute and convalescent COVID-19 samples. PBMCs, B-cell-depleted T cells, or T cells provided the cDNA or gDNA that made up the material.

This CDR3 contains 14 residues. The V end was cut by 3 bases, the J end by 6 bases, with 12 bases between. Looked up from germline, CDR1 is KGHSH and CDR2 is LQKENI. Original data processing: Reference gene primer amplification gave nucleated cell count estimates. Profiled with immunoSEQ multiplex PCR; TCRdb holds only in-frame clones, not every one. V and J calls plus clone size are reproduced from that table; the DNA served to infer D and trimming. The sample consists of 75,000 to 95,000 clones, 84% of them appearing once. This sequence originates from a man in his sixties with acute or convalescent COVID-19. This chain joins TRBV18 and TRBJ2-1, with D possibly matching TRBD1 (6 bases). Material: peripheral blood. This chain's CDR3 is CASSPPDSFNEQFF. CDR3 coding DNA: TGTGCCAGCTCACCTCCGGACAGCTTCAATGAGCAGTTCTTC.